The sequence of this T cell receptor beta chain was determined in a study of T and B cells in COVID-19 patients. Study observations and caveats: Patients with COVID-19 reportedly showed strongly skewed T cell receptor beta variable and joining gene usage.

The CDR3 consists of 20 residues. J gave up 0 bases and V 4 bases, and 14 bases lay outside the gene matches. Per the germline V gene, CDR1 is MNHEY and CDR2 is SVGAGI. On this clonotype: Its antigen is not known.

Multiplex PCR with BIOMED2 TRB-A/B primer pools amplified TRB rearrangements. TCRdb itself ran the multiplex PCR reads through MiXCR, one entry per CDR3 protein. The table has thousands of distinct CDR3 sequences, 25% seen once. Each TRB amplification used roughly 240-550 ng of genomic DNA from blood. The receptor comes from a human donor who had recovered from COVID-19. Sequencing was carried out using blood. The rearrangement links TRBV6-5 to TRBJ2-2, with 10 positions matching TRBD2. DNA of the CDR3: TGTGCCAGCAGTTGTCGGCGGCTAGCGGGGGCCATCGCGAACACCGGGGAGCTGTTTTTT. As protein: CASSCRRLAGAIANTGELFF.